The TCR beta chain under discussion was sequenced for a study of T-cell reconstitution after alpha-beta-depleted transplantation in children. The library targeted TCRbeta and was prepared with unique molecular identifiers. Each CDR3 protein gets one entry after TCRdb re-called the PCR reads with MiXCR. The sample has a few hundred thousand distinct CDR3 sequences; around 20% are singletons. The table lists this clonotype with a few counts. Trimming removed 6 bases at V and 0 bases at J, with 18 bases between. This CDR3 contains 15 residues. Germline V gives CDR1 DFQATT, CDR2 SNEGSKA (reference sequence).

The chain couples TRBV20-1 to TRBJ2-7, with D possibly being TRBD1 or TRBD2 (5 bases each). The clonotype originates from a human donor who donated a stem cell graft to a child with acute myeloid leukemia. Specimen: PBMCs from the stem cell graft donor, collected from the stem cell graft. The CDR3 DNA reads TGCAGTGCCCCCCCCCGGGGCCGGAGCTCCTACGAGCAGTACTTC. It specifies CSAPPRGRSSYEQYF.